The rows below give T cell receptor beta chains drawn from one sample of a study of identical twins. TCRdb passed the 5' RACE reads through MiXCR, listing each CDR3 protein once. The sample lists 550,000 to 800,000 distinct CDR3 sequences, under 8.5% occurring once. A further study also used this sample, focusing on yellow fever vaccine responses in identical twins.

The sequencing sample was made of PBMCs. All receptors come from a woman in her late teens or twenties in good health. Each CDR3 is given with its conserved first and last residue. The order of the fields is J gene, V gene, CDR3 length, clone size, D gene, CDR3 DNA, CDR3 protein. The D gene is left open where the match is weak. Expanded clones get a size class; other rows say once, few or many, or leave the size out.

j_call: TRBJ2-7
v_call: TRBV5-5
cdr3_length: 17
clone_size: -
d_call: TRBD2
cdr3_nt: TGTGCCAGCAGCTTCGGGACTACCGGGCTAGCTGCCTACGAGCAGTACTTC
cdr3_aa: CASSFGTTGLAAYEQYF

j_call: TRBJ2-5
v_call: TRBV20-1
cdr3_length: 13
clone_size: few
d_call: -
cdr3_nt: TGCAGTGCTAGGATGGGAGCCAAAGAGACCCAGTACTTC
cdr3_aa: CSARMGAKETQYF

j_call: TRBJ2-2
v_call: TRBV11-1
cdr3_length: 18
clone_size: few
d_call: TRBD1
cdr3_nt: TGTGCCAGCAGCCTAGGACAGGGGTCCTATTCACTCACCGGGGAGCTGTTTTTT
cdr3_aa: CASSLGQGSYSLTGELFF

j_call: TRBJ1-5
v_call: TRBV27
cdr3_length: 16
clone_size: -
d_call: TRBD1
cdr3_nt: TGTGCCAGCAGTTTTAAGCGAACAGGGGGGGATCAGCCCCAGCATTTT
cdr3_aa: CASSFKRTGGDQPQHF

j_call: TRBJ2-1
v_call: TRBV2
cdr3_length: 15
clone_size: few
d_call: TRBD2
cdr3_nt: TGTGCCAGCAGTGATTCCGGAGGGAGGGACAATGAGCAGTTCTTC
cdr3_aa: CASSDSGGRDNEQFF

j_call: TRBJ2-1
v_call: TRBV5-5
cdr3_length: 15
clone_size: -
d_call: TRBD1
cdr3_nt: TGTGCCAGCAGCTTGCGGGACAGAGACAAGTGGGAGCAGTTCTTC
cdr3_aa: CASSLRDRDKWEQFF

j_call: TRBJ2-1
v_call: TRBV12-3/TRBV12-4
cdr3_length: 16
clone_size: many
d_call: -
cdr3_nt: TGTGCCAGCAGTCCAGTCCGGGGTAGCTCCTACAATGAGCAGTTCTTC
cdr3_aa: CASSPVRGSSYNEQFF

j_call: TRBJ2-2
v_call: TRBV21-1
cdr3_length: 16
clone_size: few
d_call: -
cdr3_nt: TGTGCCAGCCGCCTCAGTGAAGGGTGGATCACCGGGGAGCTGTTTTTT
cdr3_aa: CASRLSEGWITGELFF

j_call: TRBJ2-3
v_call: TRBV2
cdr3_length: 17
clone_size: many
d_call: TRBD2
cdr3_nt: TGTGCCAGCAGTGAGCGCCGTATAGCGGGAAGCACAGATACGCAGTATTTT
cdr3_aa: CASSERRIAGSTDTQYF

j_call: TRBJ2-7
v_call: TRBV28
cdr3_length: 14
clone_size: few
d_call: TRBD1
cdr3_nt: TGTGCCAGCCGACCCATGACAGGGAGCTACGAGCAGTACTTC
cdr3_aa: CASRPMTGSYEQYF

j_call: TRBJ2-3
v_call: TRBV4-1
cdr3_length: 16
clone_size: few
d_call: -
cdr3_nt: TGCGCCAGCAGCCAAGTGGGCCAGCGAAGCACAGATACGCAGTATTTT
cdr3_aa: CASSQVGQRSTDTQYF

j_call: TRBJ1-1
v_call: TRBV6-6
cdr3_length: 13
clone_size: -
d_call: -
cdr3_nt: TGTGCCAGCAGCGAGACGGTGAGCACTGAAGCTTTCTTT
cdr3_aa: CASSETVSTEAFF

j_call: TRBJ2-7
v_call: TRBV28
cdr3_length: 19
clone_size: -
d_call: TRBD2
cdr3_nt: TGTGCCAGCTCGTACCTCAGGGGTACTAGCGGGAGATTCTCCTACGAGCAGTACTTC
cdr3_aa: CASSYLRGTSGRFSYEQYF

j_call: TRBJ1-5
v_call: TRBV20-1
cdr3_length: 13
clone_size: few
d_call: -
cdr3_nt: TGCAGTGCTACGCGCGGGATGGATCAGCCCCAGCATTTT
cdr3_aa: CSATRGMDQPQHF

j_call: TRBJ2-5
v_call: TRBV6-5
cdr3_length: 15
clone_size: -
d_call: -
cdr3_nt: TGTGCCAGCAGTTATACGCACGGCGAGCGGGAGACCCAGTACTTC
cdr3_aa: CASSYTHGERETQYF

j_call: TRBJ2-5
v_call: TRBV20-1
cdr3_length: 12
clone_size: -
d_call: -
cdr3_nt: TGCAGTGCTAGAGGGGTTGCGGAGACCCAGTACTTC
cdr3_aa: CSARGVAETQYF

j_call: TRBJ1-6
v_call: TRBV4-1
cdr3_length: 16
clone_size: -
d_call: -
cdr3_nt: TGCGCCAGCAGCCAAACATCGGACAGCCTGAAATCACCCCTCCACTTT
cdr3_aa: CASSQTSDSLKSPLHF

j_call: TRBJ2-5
v_call: TRBV20-1
cdr3_length: 13
clone_size: many
d_call: TRBD2
cdr3_nt: TGCAGTGCTAGCCGGACTAGCAGCGAGACCCAGTACTTC
cdr3_aa: CSASRTSSETQYF

j_call: TRBJ2-2
v_call: TRBV25-1
cdr3_length: 16
clone_size: -
d_call: TRBD1
cdr3_nt: TGTGCCAGCAGTGAATTAGGGGGCGCGGACACCGGGGAGCTGTTTTTT
cdr3_aa: CASSELGGADTGELFF

j_call: TRBJ2-7
v_call: TRBV12-3/TRBV12-4
cdr3_length: 14
clone_size: few
d_call: -
cdr3_nt: TGTGCCAGCAGTACTAGGACATCAGCCTACGAGCAGTACTTC
cdr3_aa: CASSTRTSAYEQYF

j_call: TRBJ1-2
v_call: TRBV4-2
cdr3_length: 15
clone_size: many
d_call: -
cdr3_nt: TGTGCCAGCAGCCAAGATCCTAAGGGCGACTATGGCTACACCTTC
cdr3_aa: CASSQDPKGDYGYTF

j_call: TRBJ2-1
v_call: TRBV20-1
cdr3_length: 17
clone_size: -
d_call: TRBD2
cdr3_nt: TGCAGTGCTAGAAAGCAGCGGGAGGTCCTTAAGGGGAATGAGCAGTTCTTC
cdr3_aa: CSARKQREVLKGNEQFF

j_call: TRBJ1-2
v_call: TRBV2
cdr3_length: 12
clone_size: few
d_call: -
cdr3_nt: TGTGCCAGCACCTGGACAGACTATGGCTACACCTTC
cdr3_aa: CASTWTDYGYTF

j_call: TRBJ1-6
v_call: TRBV7-3
cdr3_length: 13
clone_size: few
d_call: -
cdr3_nt: TGTGCCAGCAGAGCTGCAGGGGATTCACCCCTCCACTTT
cdr3_aa: CASRAAGDSPLHF

j_call: TRBJ2-1
v_call: TRBV18
cdr3_length: 13
clone_size: many
d_call: -
cdr3_nt: TGTGCCAGCTCACCACAGGGATACAATGAGCAGTTCTTC
cdr3_aa: CASSPQGYNEQFF

j_call: TRBJ2-1
v_call: TRBV12-5
cdr3_length: 15
clone_size: once
d_call: -
cdr3_nt: TGTGCTAGTGGTTTGGGGACAGAGACCTACAATGAGCAGTTCTTC
cdr3_aa: CASGLGTETYNEQFF

j_call: TRBJ2-1
v_call: TRBV7-6
cdr3_length: 15
clone_size: -
d_call: -
cdr3_nt: TGTGCCAGCAGCACCCCCGGGTCTTTGGGGAATGAGCAGTTCTTC
cdr3_aa: CASSTPGSLGNEQFF

j_call: TRBJ2-3
v_call: TRBV11-2
cdr3_length: 15
clone_size: few
d_call: -
cdr3_nt: TGTGCCAGCAGCTCAGGGGTTACTAGCACAGATACGCAGTATTTT
cdr3_aa: CASSSGVTSTDTQYF

j_call: TRBJ2-5
v_call: TRBV20-1
cdr3_length: 14
clone_size: -
d_call: TRBD2
cdr3_nt: TGCAGTGCTAGAGATCGCCGACTAGCGGAGACCCAGTACTTC
cdr3_aa: CSARDRRLAETQYF

j_call: TRBJ2-1
v_call: TRBV5-5
cdr3_length: 15
clone_size: -
d_call: TRBD2
cdr3_nt: TGTGCCAGCACTTCGGAACTAGCGTCCTACAATGAGCAGTTCTTC
cdr3_aa: CASTSELASYNEQFF

j_call: TRBJ1-2
v_call: TRBV6-1
cdr3_length: 12
clone_size: many
d_call: -
cdr3_nt: TGTGCCAGCAGTGAATCAGGGTATGGCTACACCTTC
cdr3_aa: CASSESGYGYTF

j_call: TRBJ1-4
v_call: TRBV14
cdr3_length: 15
clone_size: few
d_call: -
cdr3_nt: TGTGCCAGCAGCCAAGACGTGGGGTGGGATGAAAAACTGTTTTTT
cdr3_aa: CASSQDVGWDEKLFF

j_call: TRBJ1-4
v_call: TRBV10-3
cdr3_length: 13
clone_size: few
d_call: TRBD1
cdr3_nt: TGTGCCACAACAGGGGCTTTGGATGAAAAACTGTTTTTT
cdr3_aa: CATTGALDEKLFF

j_call: TRBJ2-3
v_call: TRBV12-3/TRBV12-4
cdr3_length: 18
clone_size: many
d_call: -
cdr3_nt: TGTGCCAGCACCCTGACTCGACTAGTAAGCGGATCGGCAGATACGCAGTATTTT
cdr3_aa: CASTLTRLVSGSADTQYF

j_call: TRBJ1-1
v_call: TRBV6-2/TRBV6-3
cdr3_length: 14
clone_size: few
d_call: -
cdr3_nt: TGTGCCAGCAGTCCCTTTGGGACGAACACTGAAGCTTTCTTT
cdr3_aa: CASSPFGTNTEAFF

j_call: TRBJ2-1
v_call: TRBV15
cdr3_length: 17
clone_size: -
d_call: TRBD2
cdr3_nt: TGTGCCACCAGCAGAGCGTGGGGGTTAGGCGGGGGGCACGGGGAGTTCTTC
cdr3_aa: CATSRAWGLGGGHGEFF

j_call: TRBJ2-5
v_call: TRBV25-1
cdr3_length: 14
clone_size: -
d_call: -
cdr3_nt: TGTGCCAGCAGTGAAGGCTTCCCCCAAGAGACCCAGTACTTC
cdr3_aa: CASSEGFPQETQYF

j_call: TRBJ2-1
v_call: TRBV6-1
cdr3_length: 15
clone_size: -
d_call: -
cdr3_nt: TGTGCCAGCAGTGACGATCAGTTCTCCTACAATGAGCAGTTCTTC
cdr3_aa: CASSDDQFSYNEQFF

j_call: TRBJ2-1
v_call: TRBV11-2
cdr3_length: 17
clone_size: few
d_call: TRBD1
cdr3_nt: TGTGCCAGCAGCTTAAGAGACAGGGCGGGTTCCTACAATGAGCAGTTCTTC
cdr3_aa: CASSLRDRAGSYNEQFF

j_call: TRBJ2-6
v_call: TRBV2
cdr3_length: 17
clone_size: few
d_call: -
cdr3_nt: TGTGCCAGCAGTGAGAATTGGGGGGGCCCTGGGGCCAACGTCCTGACTTTC
cdr3_aa: CASSENWGGPGANVLTF

j_call: TRBJ1-4
v_call: TRBV7-8
cdr3_length: 15
clone_size: -
d_call: TRBD1
cdr3_nt: TGTGCCAGCAGCCAGGGGGTACCGCACAATGAAAAACTGTTTTTT
cdr3_aa: CASSQGVPHNEKLFF